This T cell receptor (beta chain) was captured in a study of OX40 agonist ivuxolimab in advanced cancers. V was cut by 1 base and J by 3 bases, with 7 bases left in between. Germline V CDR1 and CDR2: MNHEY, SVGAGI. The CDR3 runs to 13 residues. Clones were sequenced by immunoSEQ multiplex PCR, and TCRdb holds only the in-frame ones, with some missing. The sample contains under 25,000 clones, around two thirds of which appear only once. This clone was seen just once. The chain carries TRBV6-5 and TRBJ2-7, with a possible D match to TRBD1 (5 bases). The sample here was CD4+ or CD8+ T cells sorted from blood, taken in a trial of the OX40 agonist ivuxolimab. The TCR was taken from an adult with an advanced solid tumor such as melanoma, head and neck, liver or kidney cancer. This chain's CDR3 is CASSYYDSYEQYF. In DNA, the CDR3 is TGTGCCAGCAGTTACTACGACAGCTACGAGCAGTACTTC.